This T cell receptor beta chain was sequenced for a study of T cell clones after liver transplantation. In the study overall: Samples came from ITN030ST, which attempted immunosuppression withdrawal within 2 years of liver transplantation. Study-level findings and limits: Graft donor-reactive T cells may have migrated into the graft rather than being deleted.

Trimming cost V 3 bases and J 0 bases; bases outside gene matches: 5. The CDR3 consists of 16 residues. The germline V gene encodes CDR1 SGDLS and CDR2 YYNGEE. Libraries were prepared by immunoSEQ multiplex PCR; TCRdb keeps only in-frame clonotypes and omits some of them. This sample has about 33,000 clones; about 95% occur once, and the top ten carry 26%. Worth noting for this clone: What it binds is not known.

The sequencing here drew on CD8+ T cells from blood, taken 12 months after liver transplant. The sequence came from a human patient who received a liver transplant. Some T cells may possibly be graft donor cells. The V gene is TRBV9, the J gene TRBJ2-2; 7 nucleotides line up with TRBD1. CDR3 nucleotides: TGTGCCAGCAGCGCCCTAGACAGGGCGAACACCGGGGAGCTGTTTTTT. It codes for CASSALDRANTGELFF.